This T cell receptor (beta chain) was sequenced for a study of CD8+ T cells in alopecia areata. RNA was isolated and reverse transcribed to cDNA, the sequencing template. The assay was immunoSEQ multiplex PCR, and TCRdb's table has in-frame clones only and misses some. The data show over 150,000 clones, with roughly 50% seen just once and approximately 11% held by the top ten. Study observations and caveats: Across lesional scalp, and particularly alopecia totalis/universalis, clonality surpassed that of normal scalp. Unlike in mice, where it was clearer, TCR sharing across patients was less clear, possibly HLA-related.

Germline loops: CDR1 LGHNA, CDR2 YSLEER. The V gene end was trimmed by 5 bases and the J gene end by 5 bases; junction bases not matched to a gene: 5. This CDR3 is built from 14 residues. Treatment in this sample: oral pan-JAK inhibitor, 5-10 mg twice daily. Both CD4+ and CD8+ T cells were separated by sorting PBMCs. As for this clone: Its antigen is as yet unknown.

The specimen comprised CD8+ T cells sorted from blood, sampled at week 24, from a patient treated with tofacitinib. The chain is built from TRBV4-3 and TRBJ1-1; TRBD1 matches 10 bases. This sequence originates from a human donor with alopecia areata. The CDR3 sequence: CASSDRGLRTEAFF. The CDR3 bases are TGCGCCAGCAGCGACAGGGGGCTGAGGACTGAAGCTTTCTTT.